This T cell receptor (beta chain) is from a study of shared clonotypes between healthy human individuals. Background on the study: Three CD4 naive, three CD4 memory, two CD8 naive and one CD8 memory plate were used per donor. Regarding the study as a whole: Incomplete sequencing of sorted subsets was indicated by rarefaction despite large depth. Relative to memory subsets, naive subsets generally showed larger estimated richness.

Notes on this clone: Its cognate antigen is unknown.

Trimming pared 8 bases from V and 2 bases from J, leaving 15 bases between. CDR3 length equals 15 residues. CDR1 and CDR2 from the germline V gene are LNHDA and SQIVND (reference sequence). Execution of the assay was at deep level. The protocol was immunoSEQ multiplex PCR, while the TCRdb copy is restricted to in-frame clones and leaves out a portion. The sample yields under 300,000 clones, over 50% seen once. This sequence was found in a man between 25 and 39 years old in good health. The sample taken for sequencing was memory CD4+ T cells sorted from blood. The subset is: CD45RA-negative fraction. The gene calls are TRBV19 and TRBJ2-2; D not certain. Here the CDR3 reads CASGPSGSNTGELFF. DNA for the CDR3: TGTGCCAGTGGCCCGTCCGGGTCTAACACCGGGGAGCTGTTTTTT.